Listed below are T cell receptor beta chains from one sample, sequenced in a study of shared clonotypes between healthy human individuals. Produced via immunoSEQ multiplex PCR; TCRdb's table is partial and in-frame only. The sample lists some 650,000 clones, around 97% occurring once. Sequenced sample: naive CD4+ T cells sorted from blood. The receptors derive from a woman aged 30 to 39 in good health. CDR3s include the opening cysteine and the closing phenylalanine or tryptophan. A D gene is named only where the DNA matches it firmly. Clone size, where shown, is once, few, many, or a class for clones that have expanded.

V gene	D gene	clone size	J gene	CDR3 protein	CDR3 DNA
TRBV11-2	-	-	TRBJ2-7	CASRHIIGPRSYEQYF	TGTGCCAGCAGACACATTATCGGGCCCCGCTCCTACGAGCAGTACTTC
TRBV19	-	-	TRBJ2-7	CASSIGQNYEQYF	TGTGCCAGTAGTATAGGCCAAAACTACGAGCAGTACTTC
TRBV7-9	-	-	TRBJ2-5	CASSDRRHQETQYF	TGTGCCAGCAGCGACCGAAGACACCAAGAGACCCAGTACTTC
TRBV20-1	-	-	TRBJ1-1	CSAGDTEAFF	TGCAGTGCTGGGGACACTGAAGCTTTCTTT
TRBV27	TRBD2	-	TRBJ2-7	CASSFQRDYEQYF	TGTGCCAGCAGTTTCCAGCGGGACTACGAGCAGTACTTC
TRBV10-1	-	-	TRBJ2-1	CASGDSSGEQFF	TGCGCCAGTGGGGACTCCTCGGGTGAGCAGTTCTTC
TRBV5-1	-	-	TRBJ1-1	CASSSLREGEGTEAFF	TGCGCCAGCAGCTCCCTAAGGGAGGGAGAGGGCACTGAAGCTTTCTTT
TRBV13	-	-	TRBJ1-4	CASGRTNEKLFF	TGTGCCAGCGGGAGAACTAATGAAAAACTGTTTTTT
TRBV19	TRBD1	-	TRBJ2-1	CASSISQGENNEQFF	TGTGCCAGTAGTATCAGCCAGGGGGAGAACAATGAGCAGTTCTTC
TRBV11-2	-	-	TRBJ2-2	CASSPYQGPLTGELFF	TGTGCCAGCAGCCCATATCAAGGACCTCTCACCGGGGAGCTGTTTTTT
TRBV6-4	-	-	TRBJ1-2	CASSDSSIGDYGYTF	TGTGCCAGCAGTGACTCGAGTATAGGGGACTATGGCTACACCTTC
TRBV7-9	-	-	TRBJ1-5	CASSQGSGGNQPQHF	TGTGCCAGCAGCCAAGGGAGTGGTGGTAATCAGCCCCAGCATTTT
TRBV28	TRBD1	-	TRBJ2-7	CASHSTGELSYEQYF	TGTGCCAGCCACTCTACAGGGGAGCTTTCCTACGAGCAGTACTTC
TRBV27	TRBD2	-	TRBJ2-1	CASRLAGGNEQFF	TGTGCCAGCCGACTAGCGGGAGGGAATGAGCAGTTCTTC
TRBV11-2	TRBD2	-	TRBJ2-7	CASSLELASNYEQYF	TGTGCCAGCAGCTTGGAACTAGCGAGCAACTACGAGCAGTACTTC
TRBV4-1	-	-	TRBJ2-7	CASSRDLAYEQYF	TGCGCCAGCAGCCGGGACCTCGCCTACGAGCAGTACTTC
TRBV18	-	-	TRBJ1-2	CASSPASNGYTF	TGTGCCAGCTCACCGGCTTCCAACGGCTACACCTTC
TRBV2	-	-	TRBJ2-3	CASSRETDTQYF	TGTGCCAGCAGTCGGGAGACGGATACGCAGTATTTT
TRBV4-1	TRBD2	-	TRBJ2-3	CASSQLTSGSRGDTQYF	TGCGCCAGCAGCCAACTTACTAGCGGGAGTAGAGGAGATACGCAGTATTTT
TRBV19	TRBD1	-	TRBJ2-7	CASSDRGSYEQYF	TGTGCCAGTAGTGACAGGGGATCCTACGAGCAGTACTTC
TRBV18	TRBD1	once	TRBJ1-5	CASSQGQTNQPQHF	TGTGCCAGCTCACAGGGACAGACCAATCAGCCCCAGCATTTT
TRBV11-2	TRBD1	-	TRBJ2-1	CASRTDRGNYNEQFF	TGTGCCAGCAGGACCGACAGGGGGAACTACAATGAGCAGTTCTTC
TRBV7-8	-	-	TRBJ1-5	CASTSGTGSNQPQHF	TGTGCCAGCACCTCCGGGACCGGTAGCAATCAGCCCCAGCATTTT
TRBV5-5	-	-	TRBJ2-1	CASSLVPQSYNEQFF	TGTGCCAGCAGCTTGGTTCCCCAATCCTACAATGAGCAGTTCTTC
TRBV6-1	-	-	TRBJ1-4	CASSASSGGEKLFF	TGTGCCAGCAGTGCTTCTAGCGGCGGGGAAAAACTGTTTTTT